These T cell receptor beta chains were read from a single sample in a study of T cells in Graves' hyperthyroidism and ophthalmopathy. TCRdb redid the calling of the multiplex PCR reads with MiXCR, one entry per CDR3 protein. Counted here are more than 600,000 distinct CDR3 sequences, 15% to 20% occurring once; the ten biggest clones make up around 7.7%. Sequenced: blood. All receptors derive from a man aged 18 to 29 with Graves' hyperthyroidism. The CDR3 runs from the conserved cysteine through the conserved F or W. D genes are given only for firm matches. Size tells how often a clone was seen (once, few, many) or the class of an expanded clone, and some rows leave it out.

J gene: TRBJ1-1
clone size: few
V gene: TRBV30
D gene: NA
CDR3 DNA: TGTGCCTGGAGGTCCCACACAGAAGAAGCTTTCTTT
CDR3 protein: CAWRSHTEEAFF

J gene: TRBJ2-2
clone size: NA
V gene: TRBV18
D gene: TRBD2
CDR3 DNA: TGTGCCAGCTCACCACTCGGACTAGCGGGAGTATTAGGGGAGCTGTTTTTT
CDR3 protein: CASSPLGLAGVLGELFF

J gene: TRBJ2-1
clone size: many
V gene: TRBV30
D gene: NA
CDR3 DNA: TGTGCCTGGAGTGTACGGTTAGGGAAGAGCTCCTACAATGAGCAGTTCTTC
CDR3 protein: CAWSVRLGKSSYNEQFF

J gene: TRBJ2-5
clone size: many
V gene: TRBV7-2
D gene: NA
CDR3 DNA: TGTGCCAGCAGCCCGACACTAGCTCGGGAGACCCAGTACTTC
CDR3 protein: CASSPTLARETQYF

J gene: TRBJ2-3
clone size: NA
V gene: TRBV12-5
D gene: NA
CDR3 DNA: TGTGCTAACCCGCGGGATCTCAAGAGCACAGATACGCAGTATTTT
CDR3 protein: CANPRDLKSTDTQYF

J gene: TRBJ1-2
clone size: few
V gene: TRBV20-1
D gene: NA
CDR3 DNA: TGCAGTGCTCCCGGGTGGGGGGCTTATGGCTACACCTTC
CDR3 protein: CSAPGWGAYGYTF

J gene: TRBJ2-7
clone size: NA
V gene: TRBV29-1
D gene: NA
CDR3 DNA: TGCAGCGTTCAAGGGCGCGAGCAGTACTTC
CDR3 protein: CSVQGREQYF

J gene: TRBJ2-6
clone size: many
V gene: TRBV6-1
D gene: TRBD1
CDR3 DNA: TGTGCCAGCAGGGGACCGGGACAGACTTACTCTGGGGCCAACGTCCTGACTTTC
CDR3 protein: CASRGPGQTYSGANVLTF

J gene: TRBJ2-1
clone size: few
V gene: TRBV7-8
D gene: TRBD1
CDR3 DNA: TGTGCCAGCAGCTCGACCGGGACAGAATACAATGAGCAGTTCTTC
CDR3 protein: CASSSTGTEYNEQFF

J gene: TRBJ1-2
clone size: NA
V gene: TRBV12-5
D gene: TRBD1
CDR3 DNA: TGTGCTAGTGGTTTGGGACGGGACAGGGCTGGCTACACCTTC
CDR3 protein: CASGLGRDRAGYTF

J gene: TRBJ2-4
clone size: few
V gene: TRBV3-1
D gene: TRBD1
CDR3 DNA: TGTGCCAGCAGCCAAGAGCGAGGACAGGGGGCCAAAAACATTCAGTACTTC
CDR3 protein: CASSQERGQGAKNIQYF

J gene: TRBJ2-1
clone size: many
V gene: TRBV7-9
D gene: TRBD2
CDR3 DNA: TGTGCCAGCAGCCCTCCTCTAGCGGGAGCTACAAATGAGCAGTTCTTC
CDR3 protein: CASSPPLAGATNEQFF

J gene: TRBJ1-3
clone size: many
V gene: TRBV12-3/TRBV12-4
D gene: NA
CDR3 DNA: TGTGCCAGCAGGACCTTGTCCTCTGGAAACACCATATATTTT
CDR3 protein: CASRTLSSGNTIYF

J gene: TRBJ2-6
clone size: few
V gene: TRBV6-2/TRBV6-3
D gene: NA
CDR3 DNA: TGTGCCAGCACTAGACAGGGACTCACTCTCGGGGCCAACGTCCTGACTTTC
CDR3 protein: CASTRQGLTLGANVLTF

J gene: TRBJ2-7
clone size: few
V gene: TRBV19
D gene: NA
CDR3 DNA: TGTGCCAGTAGTATCTCACAGGGTACCTACGAGCAGTACTTC
CDR3 protein: CASSISQGTYEQYF

J gene: TRBJ2-2
clone size: few
V gene: TRBV7-2
D gene: NA
CDR3 DNA: TGTGCCAGCAGCTTAGGGCCTCTGAGGGACACCGGGGAGCTGTTTTTT
CDR3 protein: CASSLGPLRDTGELFF

J gene: TRBJ2-1
clone size: many
V gene: TRBV10-3
D gene: TRBD2
CDR3 DNA: TGTGCCATCAGTGGGTCCCCCAGCGGGAGAAGCAATGAGCAGTTCTTC
CDR3 protein: CAISGSPSGRSNEQFF

J gene: TRBJ2-7
clone size: few
V gene: TRBV18
D gene: NA
CDR3 DNA: TGTGCCAGCTCACCACCGAGCCAGCGGTCCTACGAGCAGTACTTC
CDR3 protein: CASSPPSQRSYEQYF

J gene: TRBJ2-7
clone size: few
V gene: TRBV30
D gene: TRBD2
CDR3 DNA: TGTGCCTGGAGCCGTGGAGCGGGAGTGCACGAGCAGTACTTC
CDR3 protein: CAWSRGAGVHEQYF

J gene: TRBJ2-2
clone size: many
V gene: TRBV2
D gene: NA
CDR3 DNA: TGTGCCAGCCTTAGCGGTTTTGGGGGGAACACCGGGGAGCTGTTTTTT
CDR3 protein: CASLSGFGGNTGELFF

J gene: TRBJ1-5
clone size: many
V gene: TRBV28
D gene: NA
CDR3 DNA: TGTGCCAGCAGTTTACGTCAGACGGATCAGCCCCAGCATTTT
CDR3 protein: CASSLRQTDQPQHF

J gene: TRBJ2-2
clone size: NA
V gene: TRBV4-2
D gene: TRBD2
CDR3 DNA: TGTGCCAGCAGCCAACCCAGCGGGAGGGCCGGGACCGGGGAGCTGTTTTTT
CDR3 protein: CASSQPSGRAGTGELFF

J gene: TRBJ2-7
clone size: many
V gene: TRBV28
D gene: NA
CDR3 DNA: TGTGCCAGCAGGCCCCTTCTACAGCAGTACTTC
CDR3 protein: CASRPLLQQYF

J gene: TRBJ1-2
clone size: few
V gene: TRBV20-1
D gene: TRBD1
CDR3 DNA: TGCAGTGCTAGAGGGGGACAGGGGCCCAACTCGGGCTACACCTTC
CDR3 protein: CSARGGQGPNSGYTF

J gene: TRBJ2-7
clone size: many
V gene: TRBV11-1
D gene: TRBD2
CDR3 DNA: TGTGCCAGCAGCCGCGGGACTAGCGGGACGAACTACGAGCAGTACTTC
CDR3 protein: CASSRGTSGTNYEQYF

J gene: TRBJ1-3
clone size: NA
V gene: TRBV30
D gene: NA
CDR3 DNA: TGTGCCTGGAAGGGAACTGGAAACACCATATATTTT
CDR3 protein: CAWKGTGNTIYF